The 10 T cell receptor beta chains below come from one sample, sequenced in a study of blood T cells in healthy people across ages. Then a second PCR, running roughly 7 to 11 cycles, was carried out with a sample-barcoded 5' primer and a J-beta primer mix. TCRdb re-called the 5' RACE reads through MiXCR, storing one row per CDR3 protein. The profile covers some 800,000 distinct CDR3 sequences, with around 45% appearing a single time and about 19% taken by the ten largest. The material sequenced was blood. The receptors shown here come from a man between 60 and 75 years old in good health.

This clonotype has a handful of counts. The chain couples TRBV5-1 to TRBJ2-1; perhaps TRBD1 as D (6 bases). This CDR3 is 20 amino acids long. CDR1 is SGHRS, CDR2 YFSETQ, per germline. V lost 0 bases, J lost 0 bases, and 22 bases lay in between. CDR3: CASSLAPTGPRPSSYNEQFF. The CDR3 DNA is TGCGCCAGCAGCTTGGCCCCGACAGGACCAAGACCGAGCTCCTACAATGAGCAGTTCTTC.

The chain employs TRBV10-3 and TRBJ1-3; D not certain. Germline V gene data show CDR1 as ENHRY and CDR2 as SYGVKD. This CDR3 spans 15 amino acids. V shed 0 bases and J shed 1 base, with 7 bases lying between them. CDR3 residues: CAISESARSGNTIYF. As DNA, the CDR3 is TGTGCCATCAGTGAGTCGGCAAGGTCTGGAAACACCATATATTTT.

This clonotype was seen a handful of times. The J gene is TRBJ1-4, the V gene TRBV18, with a tentative D call TRBD1 (6 bases). Germline V gene lookup returns CDR1 KGHSH and CDR2 LQKENI. V was clipped by 9 bases and J by 0 bases, with 14 bases between them. The CDR3 has 15 residues. The CDR3 here is CASAKDRTTNEKLFF. The CDR3 coding sequence is TGTGCCAGTGCCAAGGACAGAACAACTAATGAAAAACTGTTTTTT.

This clonotype has a handful of counts. Here the CDR3 reads CSARDGCVYEQYF. The CDR3 coding sequence is TGCAGTGCTAGAGATGGATGCGTCTACGAGCAGTACTTC. This sequence joins TRBV20-1 and TRBJ2-4, with D unresolved. TRBJ2-7 explains the end of the DNA better; the J call may be wrong. Per the germline V gene, CDR1 is DFQATT and CDR2 is SNEGSKA (reference sequence). The CDR3 consists of 13 residues.

This chain uses TRBV29-1 with TRBJ2-2; 7 bases agree with TRBD1. The CDR3 is made up of 14 amino acids. The germline V gene encodes CDR1 SQVTM and CDR2 ANQGSEA. Trimming took 5 bases from V and 5 from J; bases not matched to a gene: 8. Here the CDR3 DNA reads TGCAGCGTTCTGGGACAGAGAAGGACCGGGGAGCTGTTTTTT. This gives the protein CSVLGQRRTGELFF.

This clonotype was observed many times. The CDR3 DNA follows: TGTGCCAGCAGTGATGACACAGACACTGAAGCTTTCTTT. Translated, it gives CASSDDTDTEAFF. V gene TRBV2 combines with J gene TRBJ1-1; no clear D gene. Germline-derived CDR1 and CDR2 are SNHLY and FYNNEI. The V gene lost 3 bases and the J gene lost 3 bases, with 8 bases spanning the gap. The CDR3 spans 13 residues.

Turning to this clonotype: This may arise from a read error, as a much more abundant clone is one base away. The rearrangement uses TRBV5-1 and TRBJ2-7, with 11 nucleotides matching TRBD1. This CDR3 region has 15 residues. Germline values: CDR1 SGHRS, CDR2 YFSETQ. This chain's CDR3 is CAGSLDRGPSYEQYF. Here the CDR3 DNA reads TGCGCCGGCAGCTTGGACAGGGGGCCCTCCTACGAGCAGTACTTC.

The V and J genes are TRBV20-1 and TRBJ1-4; D is uncertain. The V and J ends lost 3 bases and 6 bases respectively, with 14 bases between them. This CDR3 is built from 14 residues. The germline V gene encodes CDR1 DFQATT and CDR2 SNEGSKA (reference sequence). The CDR3 sequence: CSARMAAGDEKLFF. Written as DNA, the CDR3 is TGCAGTGCTAGGATGGCGGCAGGCGATGAAAAACTGTTTTTT.

This chain connects TRBV24-1 to TRBJ1-2; D possibly corresponds to TRBD1 (6 bases). The V gene lost 1 base and the J gene lost 2 bases, with 7 bases spanning the gap. CDR3 length: 14 residues. Germline V gene sequence: CDR1 KGHDR, CDR2 SFDVKD. As DNA, the CDR3 is TGTGCCACCAGTGATTTCGACAGGAACTATGGCTACACCTTC. Amino acids: CATSDFDRNYGYTF.

This chain connects TRBV20-1 to TRBJ2-5; 7 bases match TRBD1. Germline CDR1 and CDR2: DFQATT and SNEGSKA (reference sequence). With V trimmed by 1 base and J by 2 bases, 4 bases remained unmatched. This CDR3 is built from 14 residues. CDR3 amino acids: CSARVQDRQETQYF. DNA of the CDR3: TGCAGTGCTAGAGTACAGGACAGGCAAGAGACCCAGTACTTC.